This TCR beta chain was captured by sequencing in a study of Tregs in tolerant kidney transplant recipients. The repertoire was sequenced with immunoSEQ multiplex PCR; TCRdb's copy has only in-frame clones and lacks some. The table records fewer than 95,000 clones, 80% to 95% of them present only once. Germline CDR1 is KGHSH and CDR2 is LQKENI. This CDR3 has 14 residues. V trimming: 3 bases; J trimming: 0 bases; junction bases outside the gene matches: 0. Mixed chimerism was transient after nonmyeloablative marrow transplants from related graft donors. This chain joins TRBV18 and TRBJ1-2; TRBD1 matches 8 bases. The source was CD4+ T cells from blood (PBMCs), collected 12 months after the transplant. This sequence originates from a human patient who received a combined kidney and bone marrow transplant. These T cells may partly come from the graft donor. The CDR3 DNA sequence: TGTGCCAGCTCACCGGACAGGGCTAACTATGGCTACACCTTC. Translated: CASSPDRANYGYTF.